These 27 T cell receptor beta chains share one sample of origin, sequenced in a study of blood T cell repertoires in COVID-19. Clones were sequenced by immunoSEQ multiplex PCR, and TCRdb holds only the in-frame ones, with some missing. The table has 170,000 or so clones, roughly 86% seen once. The sample comprised peripheral blood. All receptors come from a man aged 40-49 years with active or convalescent COVID-19.

The chain carries TRBV27 and TRBJ1-1, with D perhaps TRBD1 (5 bases). The V gene's germline CDR1 is MNHEY and CDR2 SMNVEV (reference sequence). The CDR3 is 14 amino acids. Trimming left V 6 bases short and J 4 bases short, with 15 bases between. CDR3 amino acids: CASRPAGMGTEAFF. CDR3 DNA: TGTGCCAGCAGGCCCGCAGGGATGGGCACTGAAGCTTTCTTT.

This chain uses TRBV7-8 with TRBJ2-5, with 15 bases identical to TRBD2. Germline loops: CDR1 SGHVS, CDR2 FQNEAQ. The CDR3 loop spans 17 amino acids. Unmatched junction bases numbered 5, after V lost 4 bases and J lost 2 bases. The CDR3, as DNA: TGTGCCAGCAGCTCAAAAGGGACTAGCGGGGGGCAAGAGACCCAGTACTTC. It translates to CASSSKGTSGGQETQYF.

The V and J genes are TRBV7-9 and TRBJ1-2; 8 bases are a match to TRBD1. The germline V gene encodes CDR1 SEHNR and CDR2 FQNEAQ (reference sequence). Trimming removed 5 bases from V and 4 bases from J; junction bases left unmatched: 6. This CDR3 contains 14 residues. The CDR3 loop reads CASSPKQGGYGYTF. CDR3 sequence (DNA): TGTGCCAGCAGCCCCAAACAGGGGGGCTATGGCTACACCTTC.

The chain uses TRBV5-1 and TRBJ2-1; the D gene is possibly TRBD2 (6 bases). The germline V gene encodes CDR1 SGHRS and CDR2 YFSETQ. V lost 5 bases and J lost 6, with 15 bases in between. This CDR3 contains 14 residues. Here the CDR3 DNA reads TGCGCCAGCAGACCCCCGGGACTGCCCAATGAGCAGTTCTTC. This codes for CASRPPGLPNEQFF.

This clone was observed a single time. The V gene is TRBV4-1, the J gene TRBJ2-2; a possible D gene is TRBD2 (6 bases). CDR1 is MGHRA and CDR2 is YSYEKL in the germline V gene. The CDR3 is 13 amino acids. V lost 8 bases, J lost 5 bases, and 12 bases lay in between. CDR3 in DNA: TGCGCCAGCCGTTGGGAGGTAACCGGGGAGCTGTTTTTT. It encodes CASRWEVTGELFF.

In nucleotides, the CDR3 is TGTGCCTCGCAAGGGACATCAGGTTCACCCCTCCACTTT. Residues: CASQGTSGSPLHF. The chain links TRBV30 to TRBJ1-6, with D possibly TRBD1 on 6 matching bases. This CDR3 contains 13 residues. Per germline, CDR1 GTSNPN and CDR2 SVGIG (reference sequence). V lost 7 bases and J 9 bases, leaving 16 bases between the germline ends.

The CDR3 reads CASRPGGTNTGELFF. For the CDR3, the DNA is TGTGCCAGCAGACCAGGGGGGACGAACACCGGGGAGCTGTTTTTT. V is TRBV7-2 and J is TRBJ2-2; D might be TRBD1 (7 bases). The CDR3 has 15 amino acids. V was trimmed by 6 bases and J by 0 bases, leaving 11 bases between them. In germline, CDR1 is SGHTA, CDR2 FQGNSA.

This sequence joins TRBV14 and TRBJ2-2, with TRBD2 matching over 9 bases. The CDR3 is made up of 17 amino acids. The germline V gene encodes CDR1 SGHDN and CDR2 FVKESK. The ends lost 4 bases at V and 1 base at J; junction bases unmatched: 7. The CDR3, as DNA: TGTGCCAGCAGCCCTCTTAGCGGGGGCCGGAACACCGGGGAGCTGTTTTTT. Its translation: CASSPLSGGRNTGELFF.

The chain recombines TRBV6-5 with TRBJ2-2; D perhaps matches TRBD1 (5 bases). The CDR3 sequence is 15 residues long. Germline V lookup: CDR1 MNHEY, CDR2 SVGAGI. V lost 11 bases and J lost 0, with 16 bases in between. The CDR3, as DNA: TGTGCCGTGAGCTGGACACGTACGAACACCGGGGAGCTGTTTTTT. Translation gives CAVSWTRTNTGELFF.

The V and J genes are TRBV29-1 and TRBJ1-3; tentatively, D is TRBD1 (5 bases). The V gene's germline CDR1 is SQVTM and CDR2 ANQGSEA. V gave up 5 bases and J gave up 3 bases, with 11 bases separating them. The CDR3 sequence is 13 residues long. DNA of the CDR3: TGCAGCGTTCTCCAGGGAAGTGGAAACACCATATATTTT. Protein: CSVLQGSGNTIYF.

V usage is TRBV11-3 and J usage is TRBJ2-3; a possible D gene is TRBD1 (6 bases). CDR1 and CDR2 (germline): SGHNT, YENEEA. The CDR3 consists of 12 residues. Trimming stripped 9 bases from V and 1 base from J, with 8 bases between. CDR3: CASGGRTDTQYF. The CDR3 bases are TGTGCCAGTGGGGGCCGCACAGATACGCAGTATTTT. Looking up the rest from reference TRBV11-3 and TRBJ2-3 gives the full variable domain: EAGVVQSPRYKIIEKKQPVAFWCNPISGHNTLYWYLQNLGQGPELLIRYENEEAVDDSQLPKDRFSAERLKGVDSTLKIQPAELGDSAVYLCASGGRTDTQYFGPGTRLTVL.

The chain is built from TRBV6-5 and TRBJ1-2, with a tentative D call TRBD1 (5 bases). V was cut by 3 bases and J by 7 bases, with 12 bases left in between. The CDR3 sequence is 13 residues long. In germline, CDR1 is MNHEY, CDR2 SVGAGI. CDR3 in amino acids: CASSYYPQGGYTF. The CDR3 nucleotides read TGTGCCAGCAGTTATTACCCTCAGGGTGGCTACACCTTC.

The chain employs TRBV19 and TRBJ2-2, with TRBD1 as a possible D gene (5 bases). The CDR3 covers 15 residues. Germline CDR1 is LNHDA and CDR2 is SQIVND (reference sequence). V was pared by 7 bases and J by 5 bases, with 17 bases between. The CDR3 DNA reads TGTGCCAGTACCTTAGGGCAGGGTTGGACCGGGGAGCTGTTTTTT. Protein: CASTLGQGWTGELFF.

The CDR3 DNA is TGTGCCACCAGTGACCCCGACAGGGCGGATGGCTACACCTTC. This gives the protein CATSDPDRADGYTF. The J gene is TRBJ1-2, the V gene TRBV24-1; 7 nucleotides align to TRBD1. V lost 4 bases, J lost 6 bases, and 7 bases stayed unmatched. This CDR3 is 14 amino acids long. Germline loops: CDR1 KGHDR, CDR2 SFDVKD.

The chain couples TRBV4-1 to TRBJ2-7; maybe TRBD2 (5 bases). The CDR3 is 15 residues long. Germline CDR1 reads MGHRA; CDR2 reads YSYEKL. V was clipped by 1 base and J by 2 bases, with 12 bases between them. CDR3 loop: CASSQVDGVPYEQYF. CDR3 coding DNA: TGCGCCAGCAGCCAAGTTGACGGGGTTCCCTACGAGCAGTACTTC.

The rearrangement links TRBV2 to TRBJ2-3; D remains ambiguous. CDR1 and CDR2 from the germline V gene are SNHLY and FYNNEI. With 5 bases removed from V and 6 bases from J, the gap between germline ends came to 9 bases. The CDR3 has 12 amino acids. CDR3 nucleotide sequence: TGTGCCAGCAGTAGACTGGAGGATACGCAGTATTTT. This sequence encodes CASSRLEDTQYF.

The chain is built from TRBV5-4 and TRBJ1-5, with 8 bases identical to TRBD1. Germline trimming cut 2 bases from V and 1 base from J; bases unmatched to any gene: 2. The V gene's germline CDR1 is SGHNT and CDR2 YYREEE (reference sequence). This CDR3 is built from 15 residues. The CDR3 DNA reads TGTGCCAGCAGCTTACAGGGGGAGAGCAATCAGCCCCAGCATTTT. Translating it yields CASSLQGESNQPQHF.

J is TRBJ1-4 and V is TRBV3-1 (or the pseudogene TRBV3-2); 8 nucleotides line up with TRBD1. The CDR3 contains 14 residues. The germline V gene has CDR1 LGHDT and CDR2 YNNKEL (reference sequence). Germline trimming cut 4 bases from V and 10 bases from J; bases unmatched to any gene: 8. The CDR3 nucleotides are TGTGCCAGCAGCCTACGAGGACAGGGAATAAAACTGTTTTTT. It codes for CASSLRGQGIKLFF.

The genes are TRBV18 and TRBJ1-3; weak D call: TRBD1 (5 bases). Between the trimmed V and J ends, which lost 1 base and 4 bases, there was a span of 11 bases. The CDR3 is 15 amino acids. Looked up from germline, CDR1 is KGHSH and CDR2 is LQKENI. In nucleotides, the CDR3 is TGTGCCAGCTCACCACTCGGGCAGGGAGGAAACACCATATATTTT. It yields the protein CASSPLGQGGNTIYF.

V and J are TRBV9 and TRBJ1-2; no firm D call. This CDR3 contains 16 residues. Looked up from germline, CDR1 is SGDLS and CDR2 is YYNGEE. V was clipped by 4 bases and J by 8 bases, with 24 bases between them. CDR3 residues: CASSPLFASGWYGYTF. DNA for the CDR3: TGTGCCAGCAGCCCCCTCTTCGCCTCGGGATGGTACGGCTACACCTTC. Full variable domain (remainder filled in from reference TRBV9 and TRBJ1-2): DSGVTQTPKHLITATGQRVTLRCSPRSGDLSVYWYQQSLDQGLQFLIQYYNGEERAKGNILERFSAQQFPDLHSELNLSSLELGDSALYFCASSPLFASGWYGYTFGSGTRLTVV.

The chain employs TRBV24-1 and TRBJ2-6, with 7 positions matching TRBD1. The CDR3 is 17 residues long. V lost 3 bases and J lost 3; bases outside the gene matches: 7. Per the germline V gene, CDR1 is KGHDR and CDR2 is SFDVKD. CDR3 coding DNA: TGTGCCACCAGTGATCCCGACAGGGCCGGTGGGGCCAACGTCCTGACTTTC. The encoded protein is CATSDPDRAGGANVLTF.

The gene calls are TRBV11-2 and TRBJ2-4; D gene unclear. The V gene lost 5 bases and the J gene lost 0 bases, with 11 bases spanning the gap. The CDR3 loop spans 15 amino acids. The germline V gene encodes CDR1 SGHAT and CDR2 FQNNGV. CDR3 sequence: CASSPNELAKNIQYF. The DNA for the CDR3 is TGTGCCAGCAGCCCCAATGAGCTAGCCAAAAACATTCAGTACTTC.

This sequence joins TRBV4-2 and TRBJ2-7; 8 positions match TRBD2. The length of the CDR3 is 15 residues. The germline V gene encodes CDR1 LGHNA and CDR2 YNFKEQ. With V trimmed by 4 bases and J by 5 bases, 10 bases remained unmatched. The CDR3 spells CASSRNSGAGHEQYF. DNA for the CDR3: TGTGCCAGCAGCCGGAATAGCGGGGCCGGTCACGAGCAGTACTTC.

The V and J genes are TRBV7-2 and TRBJ2-7, with D unclear. Germline V lookup: CDR1 SGHTA, CDR2 FQGNSA. This CDR3 is 13 amino acids long. V lost 1 base and J lost 9, with 13 bases in between. The CDR3, as DNA: TGTGCCAGCAGCTTAGGGGCAGCTCGCGTGCAGTACTTC. This translates into CASSLGAARVQYF.

Here the CDR3 reads CASSQGVGDGGAGETQYF. In DNA, the CDR3 is TGTGCCAGCAGCCAGGGCGTGGGCGACGGGGGTGCAGGAGAGACCCAGTACTTC. The V call is TRBV4-2, the J call TRBJ2-5; TRBD2 might be the D (6 bases). CDR1 LGHNA and CDR2 YNFKEQ come from the germline V gene. The CDR3 extends over 18 amino acids. V was clipped by 3 bases and J by 4 bases, with 24 bases between them.

V and J are TRBV7-6 and TRBJ1-5; 7 positions match TRBD1. The V gene's germline CDR1 is SGHVS and CDR2 FNYEAQ. There are 15 residues in the CDR3. With 2 bases clipped from V and 6 bases from J, the junction kept 7 bases outside the gene matches. The CDR3 coding sequence is TGTGCCAGCAGCTTATCAGGGGGGATGGTTCAGCCCCAGCATTTT. Its protein product is CASSLSGGMVQPQHF.

The V and J genes are TRBV18 and TRBJ2-3; D is uncertain. Germline CDR1 is KGHSH and CDR2 is LQKENI. This CDR3 has 14 amino acids. The V gene lost 3 bases and the J gene lost 2 bases, with 9 bases spanning the gap. This CDR3 is CASSPIRVTDTQYF. The DNA for the CDR3 is TGTGCCAGCTCACCCATACGAGTCACAGATACGCAGTATTTT.